Listed below are T cell receptor beta chains from one sample, sequenced in a study of T-cell memory formation after mild COVID-19. TCRdb re-called the 5' RACE reads through MiXCR, storing one row per CDR3 protein. The sample contains 150,000 to 200,000 distinct CDR3 sequences, around a tenth of which appear only once. The material sequenced was PBMCs or a T cell subset sorted from them (not recorded which). The source is a man younger than 35 who had mild COVID-19 (a few samples of this study predate the infection). Cell type and time point are not known. Each CDR3 is given with its conserved first and last residue. The D gene is left open where the match is weak. Clone size, where shown, is once, few, many, or a class for clones that have expanded.

few,TRBV6-1,TRBJ2-5,TRBD2,TGTGCCAGCAGTCCAATGGGACTAGCGGGCCAAGAGACCCAGTACTTC,CASSPMGLAGQETQYF
few,TRBV5-1,TRBJ2-3,-,TGCGCCAGCAGCTTTGGGGCTCTCACAGATACGCAGTATTTT,CASSFGALTDTQYF
-,TRBV6-5,TRBJ1-1,-,TGTGCCAGCAGTAAGCGGGTCGGGAACACTGAAGCTTTCTTT,CASSKRVGNTEAFF
many,TRBV20-1,TRBJ2-4,-,TGCAGTGCTTATCTGGCTCCCATTCAGTACTTC,CSAYLAPIQYF
-,TRBV4-3,TRBJ2-2,-,TGCGCCAGCAGCCCCCAGGGTACCGGGGAGCTGTTTTTT,CASSPQGTGELFF
few,TRBV7-2,TRBJ2-1,-,TGTGCCAGCAGCCGGGTCGGGCTATACAATGAGCAGTTCTTC,CASSRVGLYNEQFF
-,TRBV11-2,TRBJ2-7,TRBD1,TGTGCCAGCAGCTACAGGGGCTTATACGAGCAGTACTTC,CASSYRGLYEQYF
-,TRBV11-2,TRBJ2-2,TRBD1,TGTGCCAGCAGCCGGGACAGGGTGAACACCGGGGAGCTGTTTTTT,CASSRDRVNTGELFF
-,TRBV6-5,TRBJ1-6,TRBD1,TGTGCCAGCAGTTCCACCGGGACAGGAAGAAATTCACCCCTCCACTTT,CASSSTGTGRNSPLHF
-,TRBV6-5,TRBJ2-3,TRBD1,TGTGCCAGCAGTTACTCGCAGGGGGGCACAGATACGCAGTATTTT,CASSYSQGGTDTQYF
few,TRBV18,TRBJ1-2,TRBD1,TGTGCCAGCTCACCCGAACAGGGGGCGCGTGGCTACACCTTC,CASSPEQGARGYTF
-,TRBV4-1,TRBJ1-2,-,TGCGCCAGCAGCCAAGTCCTGGGCTTAGACTATGGCTACACCTTC,CASSQVLGLDYGYTF
-,TRBV5-1,TRBJ2-5,-,TGCGCCAGCAGCTCCTTCCGACAGGCTAGGGAGACCCAGTACTTC,CASSSFRQARETQYF
many,TRBV7-3,TRBJ2-1,TRBD1,TGTGCCAGCAGCTCTGACAGGGGGAATGAGCAGTTCTTC,CASSSDRGNEQFF
-,TRBV28,TRBJ1-5,-,TGTGCCAGCAAGGGGGTACAGGGCAATCAGCCCCAGCATTTT,CASKGVQGNQPQHF
-,TRBV7-9,TRBJ1-1,-,TGTGCCAGCAGGGGGGACGTTACTGAAGCTTTCTTT,CASRGDVTEAFF
-,TRBV7-3,TRBJ2-3,TRBD1,TGTGCCAGCAGCACTTACAGGGGGTCAGATACGCAGTATTTT,CASSTYRGSDTQYF
many,TRBV7-9,TRBJ2-7,TRBD2,TGTGCCAGCAGCTTTAGCGGGGGGAACTACGAGCAGTACTTC,CASSFSGGNYEQYF
few,TRBV20-1,TRBJ2-7,-,TGCAGTGCTAGTAGATGGGGGGACAGCTCCTACGAGCAGTACTTC,CSASRWGDSSYEQYF
many,TRBV12-3/TRBV12-4,TRBJ2-3,TRBD2,TGTGCCAGCAGCCGGACTAGCGGGGAAACAGATACGCAGTATTTT,CASSRTSGETDTQYF
few,TRBV7-2,TRBJ2-3,TRBD2,TGTGCCAGCAGCTTATCTAGCGGGACAGATACGCAGTATTTT,CASSLSSGTDTQYF
few,TRBV5-1,TRBJ1-5,-,TGCGCCAGCAGCTTGGTAGAGGATAGCAATCAGCCCCAGCATTTT,CASSLVEDSNQPQHF
few,TRBV5-4,TRBJ2-3,-,TGTGCCAGCAGCGGACCCAGGGGTCCTAGCACAGATACGCAGTATTTT,CASSGPRGPSTDTQYF
-,TRBV5-6,TRBJ1-5,TRBD1,TGTGCCAGCAGCCAGGGACAGATAAATCAGCCCCAGCATTTT,CASSQGQINQPQHF
many,TRBV5-1,TRBJ2-3,-,TGCGCCAGCAGCTTGATGGGGTTTAGCACAGATACGCAGTATTTT,CASSLMGFSTDTQYF
few,TRBV10-3,TRBJ2-3,TRBD2,TGTGCCATCAGTGGAACTAGCGGGGGTGATACGCAGTATTTT,CAISGTSGGDTQYF
-,TRBV5-1,TRBJ1-4,-,TGCGCCAGCAGCGTGACAACAACTAATGAAAAACTGTTTTTT,CASSVTTTNEKLFF
few,TRBV7-2,TRBJ2-3,-,TGTGCCAGCAGCTCCTGGTTCCTACTAAGTGCGCAGTATTTT,CASSSWFLLSAQYF